The T cell receptor beta chain described here comes from a study of blood T cell repertoires in COVID-19. The wider study: Nucleic acid was either cDNA or gDNA, and it came from T cells, B-cell-depleted T cells, or PBMCs.

Per germline, CDR1 SGHDT and CDR2 YYEEEE. The CDR3 runs to 16 residues. The J segment lost 5 bases and the V segment lost 4 bases, leaving 6 bases of the junction unmatched. In the original workflow: Estimation of nucleated cell counts was performed using reference gene primer amplification. Generated by immunoSEQ multiplex PCR, the TCRdb table keeps only in-frame clones and is missing some. V and J calls and clone size are given by that table; D and trimming were obtained from the DNA. Found here are fewer than 400,000 clones, 90% of them singletons; the top ten hold less than 3.5%. This TCR was sampled from a woman aged 30 to 39 with COVID-19, enrolled during active disease. This chain links TRBV5-6 with TRBJ2-3; 14 bases line up with TRBD2. The sequenced sample consisted of peripheral blood. The CDR3 loop is CASSGGTSGRVDTQYF. For the CDR3, the DNA is TGTGCCAGCAGCGGCGGGACTAGCGGGAGAGTAGATACGCAGTATTTT.